This TCR beta chain is drawn from a study of blood T cell repertoires in COVID-19. Turning to the study itself: Acute and convalescent COVID-19 samples came from the United States, Italy and Spain.

This CDR3 is built from 14 residues. CDR1 is SGHVS and CDR2 is FQNEAQ in the germline V gene. The V and J ends lost 1 base and 9 bases respectively, with 13 bases between them. Assay used: immunoSEQ multiplex PCR; TCRdb lists only in-frame clones, some missing. In the table there are around 100,000 clones, 88% of which are singletons. This clone appeared a single time. The chain joins TRBV7-8 to TRBJ1-5; D is possibly TRBD1 (5 bases). Sequencing was performed on peripheral blood. The sequence was obtained from a woman aged 60 to 75 with acute or convalescent COVID-19. DNA of the CDR3: TGTGCCAGCAGCTTAGTATCCCCCGGGGGGCCCCAGCATTTT. This gives the protein CASSLVSPGGPQHF.